Listed here are 7 T cell receptor beta chains from one sample, sequenced in a study of CD8 T cells in Susac syndrome. RNA was extracted with the RNeasy kit, and a quantity of roughly 0.45 to 1 ug was reverse transcribed using random hexamers. One entry per CDR3 protein results from TCRdb running MiXCR on the immunoSEQ multiplex PCR reads. Among about 210,000 distinct CDR3 sequences listed, about 95% were seen once. The specimen was CD4+ T cells from PBMCs. The source of these receptors is a human donor with Susac syndrome.

V usage is TRBV6-2 or TRBV6-3 and J usage is TRBJ1-1, with TRBD1 as a possible D gene (5 bases). Germline V lookup: CDR1 MNHEY, CDR2 SVGEGT. Trimming removed 0 bases from V and 9 bases from J, with 11 bases in between. The CDR3 covers 13 residues. In DNA form, the CDR3 reads TGTGCCAGCAGTTACTCGATGGGGGAGAAAGCTTTCTTT. Its translation is CASSYSMGEKAFF.

This chain joins TRBV6-5 and TRBJ1-2; no clear D gene. The germline CDR1 and CDR2 sequences are MNHEY and SVGAGI. Between the trimmed V and J ends, which lost 0 bases and 8 bases, there was a span of 10 bases. The CDR3 covers 13 residues. The chain's CDR3 is CASSYSSSRGYTF. The DNA for the CDR3 is TGTGCCAGCAGTTACTCGAGTAGTAGGGGCTACACCTTC.

The V call is TRBV20-1, the J call TRBJ2-5, with D perhaps matching TRBD1 (5 bases). This CDR3 comprises 13 residues. V was cut by 8 bases and J by 1 base, with 14 bases left in between. Per the germline V gene, CDR1 is DFQATT and CDR2 is SNEGSKA (reference sequence). CDR3 DNA sequence: TGCAGTCCCATGGGGCCCATCCAAGAGACCCAGTACTTC. Translating it yields CSPMGPIQETQYF.

The V call is TRBV4-2, the J call TRBJ1-2; the D is unclear. Deletions cut 0 bases from V and 0 bases from J, with 8 bases between. In germline, CDR1 is LGHNA, CDR2 YNFKEQ. This CDR3 region has 15 residues. As DNA, the CDR3 is TGTGCCAGCAGCCAAGAGCAGTCTTCTAACTATGGCTACACCTTC. Its protein is CASSQEQSSNYGYTF.

The V gene is TRBV20-1, the J gene TRBJ2-5, with D perhaps TRBD1 (5 bases). From germline, CDR1 is DFQATT and CDR2 SNEGSKA (reference sequence). The germline V and J ends were trimmed by 0 bases and 1 base, with 15 bases remaining between them. The CDR3 is 16 residues long. The chain's CDR3 is CSARERTSTLQETQYF. CDR3 DNA sequence: TGCAGTGCTAGAGAGAGGACAAGTACTCTCCAAGAGACCCAGTACTTC.

This clonotype was counted a few times. This rearrangement joins TRBV27 to TRBJ1-2; a possible D gene is TRBD1 (5 bases). This CDR3 is built from 13 residues. The germline V gene has CDR1 MNHEY and CDR2 SMNVEV (reference sequence). V gave up 3 bases and J gave up 5 bases, with 10 bases separating them. CDR3 nucleotide sequence: TGTGCCAGCAGTTTGTCGGGGGTTTATGGCTACACCTTC. It translates to CASSLSGVYGYTF.

This chain's CDR3 is CSANRPGNQPQHF. The CDR3 DNA reads as TGCAGTGCTAATCGACCAGGGAATCAGCCCCAGCATTTT. J is TRBJ1-5 and V is TRBV20-1; D perhaps matches TRBD1 (5 bases). This CDR3 is 13 amino acids long. Germline V gene lookup returns CDR1 DFQATT and CDR2 SNEGSKA (reference sequence). Trimming pared 4 bases from V and 4 bases from J, leaving 11 bases between.